Described below is a single TCR beta chain sequence and its context. These data originate in a study of blood T cell repertoires in COVID-19. Assay used: immunoSEQ multiplex PCR; TCRdb lists only in-frame clones, some missing. The data contain under 65,000 clones, roughly 77% of them singletons. This CDR3 comprises 16 residues. Germline V CDR1 and CDR2: SGHVS, FQNEAQ. The V and J ends lost 1 base and 0 bases respectively, with 12 bases between them. The material sequenced was peripheral blood. This chain joins TRBV7-8 and TRBJ1-1; D ambiguous. The TCR comes from a man aged 55 to 70 with COVID-19, enrolled during active disease. CDR3 DNA sequence: TGTGCCAGCAGCTTAGTGATAGGACTCATGAACACTGAAGCTTTCTTT. Translation gives CASSLVIGLMNTEAFF.